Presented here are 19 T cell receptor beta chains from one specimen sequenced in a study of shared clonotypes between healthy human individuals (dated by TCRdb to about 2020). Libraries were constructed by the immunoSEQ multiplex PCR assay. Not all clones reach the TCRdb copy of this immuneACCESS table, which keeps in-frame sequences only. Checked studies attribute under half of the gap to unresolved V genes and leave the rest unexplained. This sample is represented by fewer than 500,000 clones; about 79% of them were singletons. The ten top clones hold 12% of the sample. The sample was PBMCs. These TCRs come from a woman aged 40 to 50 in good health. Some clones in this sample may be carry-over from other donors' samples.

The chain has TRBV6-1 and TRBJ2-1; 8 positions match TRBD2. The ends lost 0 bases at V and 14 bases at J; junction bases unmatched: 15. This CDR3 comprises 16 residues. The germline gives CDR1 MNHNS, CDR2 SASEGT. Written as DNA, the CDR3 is TGTGCCAGCAGTGAAGCCCACGACGGGAGGGCCTTAGTAGAGTTCTTC. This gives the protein CASSEAHDGRALVEFF.

The CDR3 here is CASSPGQAERNEKLFF. CDR3 DNA: TGTGCCAGCAGCCCGGGACAGGCGGAACGGAATGAAAAACTGTTTTTT. The J gene is TRBJ1-4, the V gene TRBV5-4, with TRBD1 matching 8 bases. Germline CDR1 and CDR2: SGHNT and YYREEE (reference sequence). There are 16 residues in the CDR3. V was pared by 4 bases and J by 5 bases, with 10 bases of the junction left unmatched.

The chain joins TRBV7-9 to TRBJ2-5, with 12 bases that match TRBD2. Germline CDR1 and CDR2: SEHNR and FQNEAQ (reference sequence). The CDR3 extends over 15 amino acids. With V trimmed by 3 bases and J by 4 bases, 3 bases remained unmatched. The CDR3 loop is CASSLSSGRVETQYF. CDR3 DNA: TGTGCCAGCAGCTTGTCTAGCGGGAGGGTAGAGACCCAGTACTTC.

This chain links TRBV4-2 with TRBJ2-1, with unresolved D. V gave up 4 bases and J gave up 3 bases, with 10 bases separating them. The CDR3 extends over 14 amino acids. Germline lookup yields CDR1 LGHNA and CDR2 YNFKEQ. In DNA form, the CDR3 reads TGTGCCAGCAGCCGAGAACTTGTCTACAATGAGCAGTTCTTC. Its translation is CASSRELVYNEQFF.

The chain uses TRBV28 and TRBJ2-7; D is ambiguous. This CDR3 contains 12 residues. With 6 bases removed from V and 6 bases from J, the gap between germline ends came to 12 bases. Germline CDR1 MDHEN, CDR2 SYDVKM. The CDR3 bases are TGTGCCAGCAGAGACGCGTCGCGCGAGCAGTACTTC. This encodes CASRDASREQYF.

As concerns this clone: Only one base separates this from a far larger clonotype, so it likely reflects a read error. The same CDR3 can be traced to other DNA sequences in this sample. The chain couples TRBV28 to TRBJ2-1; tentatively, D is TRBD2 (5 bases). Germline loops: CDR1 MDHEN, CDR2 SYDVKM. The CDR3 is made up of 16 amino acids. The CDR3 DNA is TGTGCCAGCAGTTACCCTCACGGAGGTTCCTATAATGAGCAGTTCTTC. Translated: CASSYPHGGSYNEQFF.

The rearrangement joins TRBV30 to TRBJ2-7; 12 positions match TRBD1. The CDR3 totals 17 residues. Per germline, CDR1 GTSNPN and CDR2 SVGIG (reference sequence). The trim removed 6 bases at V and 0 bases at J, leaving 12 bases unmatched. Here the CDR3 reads CACSWDRGLLSSYEQYF. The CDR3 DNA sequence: TGTGCCTGCAGCTGGGACAGGGGGCTTCTTAGCTCCTACGAGCAGTACTTC. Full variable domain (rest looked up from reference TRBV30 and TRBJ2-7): SQTIHQWPATLVQPVGSPLSLECTVEGTSNPNLYWYRQAAGRGLQLLFYSVGIGQISSEVPQNLSASRPQDRQFILSSKKLLLSDSGFYLCACSWDRGLLSSYEQYFGPGTRLTVT.

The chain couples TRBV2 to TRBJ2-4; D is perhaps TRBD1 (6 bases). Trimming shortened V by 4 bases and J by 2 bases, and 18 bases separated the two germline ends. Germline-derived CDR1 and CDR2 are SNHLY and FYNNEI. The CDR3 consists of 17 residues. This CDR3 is CASSGAVGGASKNIQYF. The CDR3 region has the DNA TGTGCCAGCAGTGGAGCGGTTGGGGGCGCTTCCAAAAACATTCAGTACTTC. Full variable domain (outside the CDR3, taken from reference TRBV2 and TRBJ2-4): EPEVTQTPSHQVTQMGQEVILRCVPISNHLYFYWYRQILGQKVEFLVSFYNNEISEKSEIFDDQFSVERPDGSNFTLKIRSTKLEDSAMYFCASSGAVGGASKNIQYFGAGTRLSVL.

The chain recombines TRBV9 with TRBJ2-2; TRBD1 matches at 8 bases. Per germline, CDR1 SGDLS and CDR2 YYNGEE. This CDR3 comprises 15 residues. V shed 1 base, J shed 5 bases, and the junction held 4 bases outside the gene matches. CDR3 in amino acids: CASSVLQGDTGELFF. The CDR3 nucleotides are TGTGCCAGCAGCGTATTACAGGGGGATACCGGGGAGCTGTTTTTT.

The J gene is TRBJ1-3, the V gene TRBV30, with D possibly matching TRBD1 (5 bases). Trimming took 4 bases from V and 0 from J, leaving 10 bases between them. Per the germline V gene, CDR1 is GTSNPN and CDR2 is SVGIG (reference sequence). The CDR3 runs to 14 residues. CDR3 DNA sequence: TGTGCCTGGATACGACAGAGCTCTGGAAACACCATATATTTT. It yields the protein CAWIRQSSGNTIYF.

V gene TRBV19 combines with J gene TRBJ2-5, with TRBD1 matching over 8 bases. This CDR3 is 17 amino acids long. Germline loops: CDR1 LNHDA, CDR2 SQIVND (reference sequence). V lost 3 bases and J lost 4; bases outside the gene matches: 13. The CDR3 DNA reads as TGTGCCAGTAGTATCGGGACAGGCGGCTCATCCCTAGAGACCCAGTACTTC. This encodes CASSIGTGGSSLETQYF.

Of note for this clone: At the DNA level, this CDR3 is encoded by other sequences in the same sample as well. The CDR3 reads CASSPSTDTQYF. CDR3 bases: TGTGCCAGCTCCCCTAGCACAGATACGCAGTATTTT. The gene calls are TRBV18 and TRBJ2-3; no firm D call. Germline V CDR1 and CDR2: KGHSH, LQKENI. The CDR3 has 12 residues. V was trimmed by 6 bases and J by 0 bases, leaving 4 bases between them.

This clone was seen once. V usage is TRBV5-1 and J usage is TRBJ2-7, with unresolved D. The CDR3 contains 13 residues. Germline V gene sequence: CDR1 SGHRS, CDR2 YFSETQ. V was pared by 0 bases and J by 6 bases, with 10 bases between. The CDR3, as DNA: TGCGCCAGCAGCTTGGCCGCGGCGCGCGAGCAGTACTTC. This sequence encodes CASSLAAAREQYF.

The chain's CDR3 is CASSVAPDRGVLFF. DNA for the CDR3: TGTGCCAGCAGCGTAGCCCCCGACAGGGGCGTACTGTTTTTT. The chain carries TRBV9 and TRBJ1-4, with TRBD1 matching 8 bases. The CDR3 consists of 14 residues. The V and J ends lost 0 bases and 13 bases, in that order; junction bases with no gene match: 8. Per germline, CDR1 SGDLS and CDR2 YYNGEE. Full variable domain (rest looked up from reference TRBV9 and TRBJ1-4): DSGVTQTPKHLITATGQRVTLRCSPRSGDLSVYWYQQSLDQGLQFLIQYYNGEERAKGNILERFSAQQFPDLHSELNLSSLELGDSALYFCASSVAPDRGVLFFGSGTQLSVL.

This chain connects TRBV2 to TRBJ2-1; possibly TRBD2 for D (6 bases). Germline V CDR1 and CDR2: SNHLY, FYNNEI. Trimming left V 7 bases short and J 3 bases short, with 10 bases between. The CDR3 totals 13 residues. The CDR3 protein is CASKPGLYNEQFF. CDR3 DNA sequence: TGTGCCAGCAAACCGGGACTCTACAATGAGCAGTTCTTC.

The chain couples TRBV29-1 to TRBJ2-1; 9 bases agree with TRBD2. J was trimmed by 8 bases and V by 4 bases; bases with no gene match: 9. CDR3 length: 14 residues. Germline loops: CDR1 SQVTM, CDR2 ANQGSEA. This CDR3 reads CSVGGGRAGDEQFF. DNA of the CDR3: TGCAGCGTTGGGGGCGGGAGGGCCGGCGATGAGCAGTTCTTC.

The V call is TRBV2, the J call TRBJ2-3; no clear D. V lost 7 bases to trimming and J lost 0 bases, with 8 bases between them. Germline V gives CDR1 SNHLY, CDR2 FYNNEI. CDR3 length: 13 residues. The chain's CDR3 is CASNDGSTDTQYF. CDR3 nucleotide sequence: TGTGCCAGCAACGACGGGAGCACAGATACGCAGTATTTT.

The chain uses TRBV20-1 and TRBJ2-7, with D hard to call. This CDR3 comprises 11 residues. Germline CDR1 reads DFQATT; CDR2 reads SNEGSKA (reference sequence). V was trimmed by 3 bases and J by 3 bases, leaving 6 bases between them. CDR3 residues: CSASSHYEQYF. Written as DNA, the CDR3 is TGCAGTGCTAGTAGTCACTACGAGCAGTACTTC.

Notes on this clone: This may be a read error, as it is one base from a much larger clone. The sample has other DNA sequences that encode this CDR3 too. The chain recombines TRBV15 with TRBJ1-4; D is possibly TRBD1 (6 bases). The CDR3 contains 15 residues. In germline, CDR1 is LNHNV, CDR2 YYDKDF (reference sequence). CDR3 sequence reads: CATSTPGGGGEKLFF. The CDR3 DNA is TGTGCCACTAGCACCCCCGGCGGGGGGGGCGAAAAACTGTTTTTT.